This TCR beta chain was recorded in a study of CD8+ T cells in alopecia areata listed by TCRdb under 2018. Concerning the study at large: The treated patients took part in an open-label pilot trial in which moderate-to-severe alopecia areata was treated with oral tofacitinib at 5 to 10 mg twice daily. Patients stayed on tofacitinib for 6 to 18 months and then had 6 months of follow-up off drug so that delayed response and recurrence could be assessed. High-throughput TCRbeta sequencing was used to examine T cell clonal expansion in alopecia areata in both the C3H/HeJ mouse model and human patients. In humans, TCRbeta sequencing was performed on scalp tissue and on sorted CD4+ and CD8+ peripheral blood T cells from healthy controls and from patients with patchy or totalis/universalis alopecia areata. Biopsies were taken from tofacitinib-treated patients at baseline and at 4 and 24 weeks of treatment, and a later scalp biopsy was taken in several of the tofacitinib-treated patients. Clonality in the scalp was compared among normal scalp (n=4), patchy alopecia areata scalp (n=8), and alopecia totalis/universalis scalp (n=8). The RNA source kit depended on sample type: the PAXgene miRNA kit for fixed scalp, the miRNeasy kit for PBMCs, and the RNeasy kit for mouse skin. immunoSEQ multiplex PCR using 35 Vbeta forward primers and 13 Jbeta reverse primers was used to amplify TCRbeta CDR3 regions. The study at large found these results: Unlike mouse skin, where gammadelta T cells dominate, normal human skin contains resident alphabeta T cells that get sequenced too, which complicates analysis of the scalp TCR repertoire. Shared TCR sequences between patients were less evident than in mice, which may be partly attributable to HLA diversity in the patient population. Compared with normal scalp, lesional scalp, particularly in alopecia totalis/universalis, had higher clonality and more expanded CD8+ clones, which suggests antigenic drive.

Library preparation employed the immunoSEQ multiplex PCR assay. RNA was extracted from all samples and reverse transcribed into cDNA, which served as template for TCR sequencing. First-strand cDNA was synthesized with SuperScript III using a 2:1 mix of oligo-dT and random hexamers. Amplification bias was assessed with a synthetic immune receptor repertoire, and residual bias was removed computationally. In the source study's methods: After raw reads were preprocessed to remove errors, the CDR3 was defined following IMGT conventions as running from the conserved cysteine to phenylalanine. Clonality was computed by normalizing Shannon entropy by log2 of the number of productive unique TCRs and subtracting the result from 1. CD4 or CD8 identity of scalp clones was inferred by cross-referencing scalp TCRbeta sequences with sorted blood CD4 and CD8 repertoires. Held by TCRdb, this immuneACCESS table contains in-frame sequences only and omits some clones. Under half of the omission traces to an unresolved V gene where checked; the cause of the rest is unknown. For V, J and clone size, that table is used; D and trimming come from the DNA. This sample lists over 150,000 clones; 50% to 70% were detected once. 1.5% to 2% of the sample belongs to the ten largest clones.

CDR3 length: 17 amino acids, cysteine to phenylalanine. CDR3 DNA only is kept here, 51 bases in frame from base 1. Trimming takes 6 bases off V and 6 bases off J; junction bases not matched to a gene: 8. The germline V gene supplies CDR1 LGHNT and CDR2 FRNRAP. As regards this clone: Its antigen is still unknown. The input lacks base qualities; no much larger clone sits a single base away.

This specimen's time point label, per the study, means: baseline before oral tofacitinib. From alopecia areata patients, peripheral blood was collected along with lesional scalp punch biopsies. PBMCs were isolated by density centrifugation and stained for CD3, CD4 and CD8, after which CD4+ and CD8+ T cells were sorted on a FACSAria. Material: CD4+ T cells sorted from blood, obtained at week 0. This chain is built from TRBV12-5 and TRBJ2-2; TRBD2 matches 15 bases in the middle. The sequence derives from a human donor with alopecia areata. The nucleotides read TGTGCTAGTGGCCCCCGAGGGACTAGCGGGGGGCCCGGGGAGCTGTTTTTT. Its product reads: CASGPRGTSGGPGELFF.